This T cell receptor beta chain emerged from a study of T cell responses to AZD1222 COVID-19 vaccine. Germline V gene lookup returns CDR1 SSHAT and CDR2 FNYEAQ (reference sequence). This CDR3 spans 12 amino acids. In the case of this clone: The antigen remains undetermined. Compared with germline, one end of the junction differs, possibly owing to a read error.

Produced via immunoSEQ multiplex PCR; TCRdb's table is partial and in-frame only. Seen here are 120,000 to 150,000 clones, around 89% observed once, and the top ten hold about 3.4%. The study's findings and limits: Spike-specific TCR breadth and depth went up after people got two AZD1222 doses. Every sample of the repertoires postdated the peak T cell response.

This chain connects TRBV7-7 to TRBJ2-1, with D uncertain. The TCR was taken from an adult in good health. This specimen was peripheral blood, taken on day 0 of MenACWY control vaccination. The CDR3 DNA sequence: TGTGCTAGCAGAGGCTTTACCGATGAGCAGTTCTTC. This encodes CASRGFTDEQFF.